These 10 T cell receptor beta chains originate from one sample sequenced in a study of beta chain features in type 1 diabetes. cDNA synthesis used the whole RNA isolate, giving expressed TCRB sequences. Libraries were prepared by immunoSEQ multiplex PCR; TCRdb keeps only in-frame clonotypes and omits some of them. The sample holds a few hundred thousand clones, more than 11% seen once. The sample taken for sequencing was naive CD4+ T cells from blood. These receptors all stem from a man aged 25-40 years in good health.

This rearrangement joins TRBV18 to TRBJ1-2, with TRBD1 identical over 10 bases. The J segment lost 8 bases and the V segment lost 0 bases, leaving 6 bases of the junction unmatched. Per germline, CDR1 KGHSH and CDR2 LQKENI. CDR3 length: 15 residues. CDR3 bases: TGTGCCAGCTCACCACCGGGACAGGGGTCGCCCGGCTACACCTTC. Protein product: CASSPPGQGSPGYTF. The full variable domain, its missing parts supplied by reference TRBV18 and TRBJ1-2, is NAGVMQNPRHLVRRRGQEARLRCSPMKGHSHVYWYRQLPEEGLKFMVYLQKENIIDESGMPKERFSAEFPKEGPSILRIQQVVRGDSAAYFCASSPPGQGSPGYTFGSGTRLTVV.

This clone was counted a few times. The gene calls are TRBV25-1 and TRBJ2-5; D is unresolved. Germline V lookup: CDR1 MGHDK, CDR2 SYGVNS. There are 14 residues in the CDR3. V dropped 5 bases and J dropped 2 bases, with 12 bases sitting between them. CDR3 loop: CASSPWTVQETQYF. CDR3 DNA: TGTGCCAGCAGTCCTTGGACGGTACAAGAGACCCAGTACTTC.

This clone was detected a few times. The gene calls are TRBV7-2 and TRBJ2-7; no definite D call. CDR1 is SGHTA, CDR2 FQGNSA, per germline. The CDR3 is 13 residues long. V was trimmed by 7 bases and J by 7 bases, leaving 17 bases between them. CDR3: CASTFEPGGEQYV. CDR3 in DNA: TGTGCCAGCACCTTTGAACCCGGCGGTGAGCAGTACGTC.

The table lists this clone with a few counts. The V gene is TRBV10-3, the J gene TRBJ2-5, with D possibly matching TRBD1 (6 bases). The CDR3 extends over 13 amino acids. Germline V CDR1 and CDR2: ENHRY, SYGVKD. The ends were cut back, 4 bases at V and 5 bases at J, with 11 bases in the middle. This CDR3 is CAISGGGSETQYF. The CDR3 nucleotides read TGTGCCATCAGTGGAGGGGGATCGGAGACCCAGTACTTC.

This clone showed up just a few times. The chain is built from TRBV2 and TRBJ2-7; D ambiguous. Germline CDR1 is SNHLY and CDR2 is FYNNEI. Trimming took off 1 base at V and 2 bases at J, with 6 bases between the two ends. CDR3 length: 13 amino acids. CDR3 residues: CASSEDKAYEQYV. CDR3 DNA: TGTGCCAGCAGTGAAGACAAAGCCTACGAGCAGTACGTC.

V usage is TRBV4-3 and J usage is TRBJ1-4; D call uncertain. Germline values: CDR1 LGHNA, CDR2 YSLEER. Trimming shortened V by 3 bases and J by 2 bases, and 10 bases separated the two germline ends. The CDR3 spans 15 residues. The CDR3 coding sequence is TGCGCCAGCAGCCAGGAGGGAGTCACTAATGAAAAACTGTTTTTT. Its protein is CASSQEGVTNEKLFF.

The rearrangement uses TRBV6-1 and TRBJ2-5; D not resolved. V dropped 4 bases and J dropped 5 bases, with 2 bases sitting between them. This CDR3 has 10 residues. The V gene's germline CDR1 is MNHNS and CDR2 SASEGT. The CDR3 DNA follows: TGTGCCAGCAGTGGGGAGACCCAGTACTTC. This gives the protein CASSGETQYF.

The sample holds a few counts of this clone. The chain combines TRBV28 with TRBJ1-1; 7 nucleotides line up with TRBD1. The CDR3 length is 14 residues. The V segment lost 6 bases and the J segment 1 base; nucleotides outside the gene matches: 5. Germline V gene lookup returns CDR1 MDHEN and CDR2 SYDVKM. The CDR3: CASRTGQPNTEAFF. CDR3 nucleotide sequence: TGTGCCAGCAGAACGGGACAGCCGAACACTGAAGCTTTCTTT.

The V gene is TRBV7-2, the J gene TRBJ2-3; 7 bases match TRBD2. Trimming at V came to 1 base and at J to 2 bases, leaving 6 bases not matched to a gene. From germline, CDR1 is SGHTA and CDR2 FQGNSA. CDR3 length equals 16 residues. The CDR3 loop is CASSLGLSGTTDTQYF. Written as DNA, the CDR3 is TGTGCCAGCAGCTTAGGTCTAAGCGGGACCACAGATACGCAGTATTTT.

The V and J genes are TRBV4-3 and TRBJ2-2; D gene unclear. This CDR3 contains 14 residues. CDR1 and CDR2 from the germline V gene are LGHNA and YSLEER. Deletions cut 1 base from V and 3 bases from J, with 6 bases between. The CDR3, as DNA: TGCGCCAGCAGCCAAGTCTTGGACACCGGGGAGCTGTTTTTT. Translated: CASSQVLDTGELFF.